The following is a T cell receptor beta chain sequence with its context. The antigen is unknown. The sample comes from a study of beta chain features in type 1 diabetes. Whole-study results and caveats: In every one of the four CD4+ subsets, TCRB CDR3s were moderately but significantly shorter in Type 1 diabetes patients.

Every bit of the isolated RNA underwent reverse transcription, so sequencing read expressed TCRB transcripts. Method: immunoSEQ multiplex PCR; TCRdb's copy keeps in-frame clones and lacks some. The sample yields approximately 600,000 clones, around 12% seen once. The CDR3 is made up of 15 amino acids. V was clipped by 6 bases and J by 1 base, with 15 bases between them. The germline V gene has CDR1 MNHNY and CDR2 SVGAGI (reference sequence). Source material: naive CD4+ T cells from blood. The chain joins TRBV6-6 to TRBJ1-1; TRBD1 might be the D (6 bases). The sequence was obtained from a man younger than 45 with type 1 diabetes. The CDR3 reads CASRTLGHQNTEAFF. The CDR3 DNA reads as TGTGCCAGCAGGACATTGGGACATCAGAACACTGAAGCTTTCTTT.